Sequencing of this T cell receptor (beta chain) was carried out in a study of kidney transplant recipient with SARS-CoV-2 infection (dated by TCRdb to about 2021). The time point label on this specimen signifies: pre-pandemic baseline sample and day 111 after first positive SARS-CoV-2 test. Only a few counts were recorded for this clonotype. The antigen it binds to is not known. No much larger clonotype is one base removed from it; base qualities were not supplied. CDR1 SGDLS and CDR2 YYNGEE were looked up in the germline V gene. V is clipped by 3 bases and J by 9 bases, and the sequence between their germline boundaries is 13 bases long. The CDR3 has 13 amino acids, counting the end cysteine and phenylalanine. The kept DNA is CDR3 alone, 39 bases in frame from the first base. For sequencing, an Illumina MiSeq was employed. The peripheral T cell repertoire was profiled for human TCRbeta genes. The authors' pipeline ran thus. To account for variability over time, differences in clonotype abundance were tested using beta-binomial modelling. Expanded clonotypes were screened against the ImmuneCODE reference database of SARS-CoV-2-associated TCRs and were mapped to viral genome regions. Additional analyses of the repertoire looked at TRBV gene usage, CDR3 length, CDR3 amino acid overlap between time points, clonotype abundance distributions and Jaccard similarity. Starting from the raw public reads, TCRdb applied fastp trimming at Q25, assembled clones with MiXCR and retained in-frame beta chains. One record per CDR3 amino acid sequence lists the most common genes and DNA. The V and J calls, along with clone size, are taken from TCRdb and not from the paper's own processing. A total of about 250,000 distinct CDR3 sequences appear in this sample, around 26% of them only once. The top ten clones comprise roughly 7% of the sample.

The receptor chain draws on TRBV9 and TRBJ2-1; the D gene remains uncertain. This TCR was recovered from a young adult male patient who had COVID-19 and was a kidney transplant recipient. Following transplantation, T cells from the graft donor may be among those present. The material was a blood sample, obtained at baseline and on day 111 from a kidney transplant recipient. The sequenced DNA: TGTGCCAGCAGCGCCCCCACTGGCGCTGAGCAGTTCTTC. Its coded protein is CASSAPTGAEQFF.